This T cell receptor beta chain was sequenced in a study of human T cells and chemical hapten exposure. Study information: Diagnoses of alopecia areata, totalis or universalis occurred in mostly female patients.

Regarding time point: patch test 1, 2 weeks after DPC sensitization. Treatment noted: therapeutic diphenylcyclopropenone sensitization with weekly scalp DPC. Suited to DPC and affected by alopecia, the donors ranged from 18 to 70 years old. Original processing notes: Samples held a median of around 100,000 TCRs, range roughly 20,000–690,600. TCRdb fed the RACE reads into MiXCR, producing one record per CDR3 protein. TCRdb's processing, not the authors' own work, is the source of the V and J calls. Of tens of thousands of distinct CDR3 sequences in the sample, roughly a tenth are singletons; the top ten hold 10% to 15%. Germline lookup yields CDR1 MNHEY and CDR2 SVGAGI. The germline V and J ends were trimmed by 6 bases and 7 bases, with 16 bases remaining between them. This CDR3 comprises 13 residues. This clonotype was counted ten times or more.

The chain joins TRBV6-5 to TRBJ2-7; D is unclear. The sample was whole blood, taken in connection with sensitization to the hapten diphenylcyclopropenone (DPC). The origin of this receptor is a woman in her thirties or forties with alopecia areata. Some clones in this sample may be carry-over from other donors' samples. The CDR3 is CASRKKGQPEQYF. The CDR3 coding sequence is TGTGCCAGCAGAAAAAAGGGCCAGCCTGAGCAGTACTTC.